These T cell receptor beta chains were read from a single sample in a study of blood T cells in healthy people across ages. A single record per CDR3 protein comes from TCRdb applying MiXCR to the 5' RACE reads. The sample consists of 700,000 or so distinct CDR3 sequences, over 40% of them appearing once. Specimen: blood. Receptors originate from a man older than 75 in good health. Each CDR3 is given with its conserved first and last residue. A D gene is named only where the DNA matches it firmly. Some rows have no size entry. The others give once, few or many, or a class for an expanded clone.

clone_size j_call cdr3_length d_call v_call cdr3_aa cdr3_nt
. TRBJ2-7 15 . TRBV28 CASSSPGGGFYEQYF TGTGCCAGCAGTTCCCCAGGGGGAGGTTTCTACGAGCAGTACTTC
once TRBJ2-7 14 TRBD2 TRBV30 CAWGGRDRTYEQYF TGTGCCTGGGGTGGGAGGGACCGGACCTACGAGCAGTACTTC
many TRBJ2-5 11 . TRBV25-1 CASSRTETQYF TGTGCCAGCAGTCGTACTGAGACCCAGTACTTC
. TRBJ2-1 14 . TRBV5-1 CASSPGISNNEQFF TGCGCCAGCAGCCCGGGTATTAGCAACAATGAGCAGTTCTTC
. TRBJ1-1 15 . TRBV6-5 CATGHRLIQGTEAFF TGTGCCACCGGGCACCGATTAATTCAGGGCACTGAAGCTTTCTTT
many TRBJ2-3 15 TRBD2 TRBV7-7 CASSPSGGNTDTQYF TGTGCCAGCAGCCCCAGCGGGGGGAACACAGATACGCAGTATTTT
few TRBJ2-1 9 . TRBV4-3 CASSSLGFF TGCGCCAGCAGCTCCCTTGGGTTCTTC
. TRBJ2-1 17 TRBD2 TRBV20-1 CSARSRGAGGVYNEQFF TGCAGTGCTAGATCCAGAGGTGCGGGAGGGGTCTACAATGAGCAGTTCTTC
few TRBJ1-2 13 . TRBV6-1 CASTEGDRTGYTF TGTGCCAGCACTGAGGGGGACCGGACGGGCTACACCTTC
once TRBJ1-4 13 . TRBV7-8 CASSVGGGEKLFF TGTGCCAGCAGTGTGGGGGGTGGGGAAAAACTGTTTTTT
few TRBJ1-4 16 TRBD1 TRBV15 CATSGGDSGFNEKLFF TGTGCCACCAGCGGCGGGGACAGTGGGTTTAATGAAAAACTGTTTTTT
. TRBJ2-3 15 . TRBV5-1 CASSLIPRSTDTQYF TGCGCCAGCAGCTTGATCCCTAGAAGCACAGATACGCAGTATTTT
. TRBJ2-2 13 . TRBV27 CASENGNTGELFF TGTGCCAGCGAAAACGGGAACACCGGGGAGCTGTTTTTT
medium-sized TRBJ2-5 13 . TRBV6-4 CASGVRPKETQYF TGTGCCAGCGGAGTCCGGCCCAAAGAGACCCAGTACTTC
many TRBJ2-3 15 . TRBV9 CASSFLGGAKDTQYF TGTGCCAGCAGCTTCCTGGGGGGGGCCAAAGATACGCAGTATTTT
once TRBJ2-7 13 TRBD1 TRBV10-2 CATSDRGLGEQYF TGCGCCACCAGTGACAGGGGTTTAGGCGAGCAGTACTTC
. TRBJ2-7 15 . TRBV9 CASSPDFTGSYEQYF TGTGCCAGCAGCCCCGACTTCACAGGTTCCTACGAGCAGTACTTC
. TRBJ2-3 15 TRBD2 TRBV7-2 CASSLFSGNTDTQYF TGTGCCAGCAGCTTGTTTAGCGGGAACACAGATACGCAGTATTTT
. TRBJ1-1 16 TRBD1 TRBV12-3/TRBV12-4 CASSPRTGGANSEAFF TGTGCCAGCAGCCCCCGGACAGGGGGCGCGAATTCTGAAGCTTTCTTT
. TRBJ2-2 16 TRBD1 TRBV25-1 CASRPPGAGGTGELFF TGTGCCAGCAGACCTCCTGGGGCAGGGGGCACCGGGGAGCTGTTTTTT
few TRBJ2-1 15 . TRBV7-9 CASSLLGPAYNEQFF TGTGCCAGCAGCTTACTTGGCCCAGCCTACAATGAGCAGTTCTTC
. TRBJ2-3 15 . TRBV6-2/TRBV6-3 CASSSRPSGTDTQYF TGTGCCAGCAGTTCACGGCCCTCGGGCACAGATACGCAGTATTTT
few TRBJ2-7 12 . TRBV20-1 CSARPSGSEQYF TGCAGTGCTAGACCCTCCGGGAGCGAGCAGTACTTC
once TRBJ2-1 13 . TRBV7-7 CASSLSVGYEQFF TGTGCCAGCAGCTTATCGGTGGGATATGAGCAGTTCTTC
. TRBJ2-1 13 TRBD2 TRBV20-1 CRAGTRDSNEQFF TGCAGGGCCGGGACTAGAGATTCTAATGAGCAGTTCTTC
few TRBJ2-7 18 . TRBV24-1 CATSDRAPFSKGPYEQYF TGTGCCACCAGTGACCGTGCGCCATTCTCAAAGGGGCCCTACGAGCAGTACTTC
few TRBJ2-1 16 . TRBV6-2/TRBV6-3 CASIPVVGTSWDEQFF TGTGCCAGCATCCCCGTGGTGGGGACCTCATGGGATGAGCAGTTCTTC
once TRBJ1-1 14 . TRBV7-2 CASSLDSANTEAFF TGTGCCAGCAGCTTAGACAGCGCGAACACTGAAGCTTTCTTT
. TRBJ2-1 12 TRBD1 TRBV4-2 CASSQDRETLFF TGTGCCAGTAGCCAAGACAGGGAGACGCTGTTCTTC
. TRBJ1-2 14 . TRBV6-5 CASSFQGANYGYTF TGTGCCAGCAGTTTCCAAGGGGCTAACTATGGCTACACCTTC
. TRBJ1-5 15 . TRBV28 CASSKTGGRGQPQHF TGTGCCAGCAGCAAAACGGGGGGCCGGGGGCAGCCCCAGCATTTT
many TRBJ2-7 15 TRBD1 TRBV25-1 CASSEPGQARYEQYF TGTGCCAGCAGTGAACCGGGACAGGCCCGCTACGAGCAGTACTTC
few TRBJ1-2 13 TRBD1 TRBV3-1 CASRGTGNYGYTF TGTGCCAGCAGAGGGACAGGGAACTATGGCTACACCTTC
. TRBJ1-1 12 . TRBV28 CASRERGAEAFF TGTGCCAGCAGGGAGAGAGGGGCTGAAGCTTTCTTT
. TRBJ2-3 17 . TRBV20-1 CSARVPTSRAPSDTQYF TGCAGTGCTAGAGTTCCGACTAGTAGGGCCCCATCAGATACGCAGTATTTT
. TRBJ2-1 18 TRBD2 TRBV27 CASSPPNRLAGTQETQFF TGTGCCAGCAGCCCCCCCAACAGACTAGCGGGTACACAAGAGACCCAGTTCTTC
. TRBJ2-3 18 . TRBV4-1 CASSSFEPGPGGADTQYF TGCGCCAGCAGCTCATTTGAACCGGGACCGGGGGGCGCAGATACGCAGTATTTT
. TRBJ2-3 16 . TRBV28 CASSLRVGGRRDTQYF TGTGCCAGCAGTTTGAGGGTCGGGGGGCGAAGAGATACGCAGTATTTT
few TRBJ2-5 15 TRBD2 TRBV5-1 CASSGSGSYQETQYF TGCGCCAGCAGCGGTAGCGGGAGCTATCAGGAGACCCAGTACTTC
many TRBJ2-7 15 . TRBV28 CASSPPRGGSHEQYF TGTGCCAGCAGTCCCCCAAGGGGGGGGTCCCACGAGCAGTACTTC
. TRBJ2-1 15 . TRBV23-1 CASSQSSRNSETQFF TGCGCCAGCAGTCAATCGAGTAGGAATTCCGAGACCCAGTTCTTC
few TRBJ1-1 17 . TRBV21-1 CASSKEGHVRDNTEAFF TGTGCCAGCAGCAAAGAGGGGCACGTCAGAGACAACACTGAAGCTTTCTTT
many TRBJ2-5 14 . TRBV7-2 CASSFQGVQETQYF TGTGCCAGCAGCTTCCAGGGAGTTCAAGAGACCCAGTACTTC
. TRBJ2-1 14 TRBD2 TRBV10-1 CASSLAGAMGEQFF TGCGCCAGCAGTTTAGCGGGGGCCATGGGAGAGCAGTTCTTC
few TRBJ2-5 19 TRBD2 TRBV12-3/TRBV12-4 CASSLQTSGGDPSYNEQYF TGTGCCAGCAGTCTCCAGACTAGCGGGGGGGACCCTTCCTACAATGAGCAGTACTTC
. TRBJ2-5 11 . TRBV12-3/TRBV12-4 CASGGLQTQYF TGTGCCAGCGGTGGGCTACAGACCCAGTACTTC
many TRBJ2-7 12 . TRBV3-1 CASSQVKNEQYF TGTGCCAGCAGCCAAGTGAAGAACGAGCAGTACTTC
. TRBJ2-5 14 . TRBV7-2 CASSSHPGKETRYF TGTGCCAGCAGCTCCCACCCGGGTAAAGAGACCCGGTACTTC
many TRBJ2-4 15 . TRBV7-2 CASTKGGELANIQYF TGTGCCAGCACAAAAGGGGGGGAACTCGCTAACATTCAGTACTTC
few TRBJ2-3 16 . TRBV20-1 CSARSKPGLVTDTQYF TGCAGTGCTAGGTCCAAACCGGGACTCGTCACAGATACGCAGTATTTT